This T cell receptor (beta chain) was sequenced during a study of CD8 T cells in ankylosing spondylitis. Overall study results and limits: Significant enrichment of disease-linked clones was reportedly seen in matched ankylosing spondylitis synovial fluid. Within ankylosing spondylitis blood, a TCR beta motif made up of roughly eight highly homologous variants appeared to be characteristic. Researchers report that disease-linked clones proved CD8+ and relatively rare in peripheral blood.

MiXCR, run by TCRdb on the 5' RACE reads, gives a single entry per CDR3 protein. The table has 200,000 to 300,000 distinct CDR3 sequences, more than 20% seen once. This CDR3 has 14 amino acids. Germline loops: CDR1 DFQATT, CDR2 SNEGSKA (reference sequence). V gave up 4 bases and J gave up 6 bases, with 16 bases separating them. This clonotype came up many times. The antigen remains undetermined. This clonotype originated in a male donor with ankylosing spondylitis or in good health (not recorded which). The chain is built from TRBV20-1 and TRBJ1-5, with D perhaps matching TRBD1 (5 bases). Sequenced input: blood, either unsorted or a sorted T cell fraction (not recorded which). CDR3 DNA sequence: TGCAGTGCTATCGGTGGAGGGGCGGGTCAGCCCCAGCATTTT. Translation: CSAIGGGAGQPQHF.